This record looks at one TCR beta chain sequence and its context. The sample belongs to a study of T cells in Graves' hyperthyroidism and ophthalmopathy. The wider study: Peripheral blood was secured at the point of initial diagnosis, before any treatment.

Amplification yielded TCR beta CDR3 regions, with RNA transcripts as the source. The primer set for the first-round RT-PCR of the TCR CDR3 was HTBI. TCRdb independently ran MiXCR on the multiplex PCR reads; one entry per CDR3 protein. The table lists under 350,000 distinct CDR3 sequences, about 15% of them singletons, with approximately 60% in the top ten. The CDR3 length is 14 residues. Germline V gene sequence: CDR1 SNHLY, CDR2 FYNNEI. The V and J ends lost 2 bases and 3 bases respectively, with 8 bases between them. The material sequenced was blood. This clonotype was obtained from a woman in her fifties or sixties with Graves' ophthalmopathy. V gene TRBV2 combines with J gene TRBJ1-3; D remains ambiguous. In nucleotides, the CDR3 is TGTGCCAGCAGTGAAAGAAGGATTGGAAACACCATATATTTT. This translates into CASSERRIGNTIYF.